These 10 T cell receptor beta chains came from one sample sequenced in a study of cytomegalovirus exposure and HLA in healthy donors. Some clones are missing from TCRdb's copy, which holds only in-frame ones; the method was immunoSEQ multiplex PCR. The sample shows over 150,000 clones, around 83% of them seen only once. What was sequenced was PBMCs. Receptors were obtained from a human donor in good health.

CDR3 residues: CASSLRVSGTEAFF. The CDR3 DNA sequence: TGTGCCAGCAGCTTACGAGTATCGGGCACTGAAGCTTTCTTT. The rearrangement joins TRBV11-2 to TRBJ1-1; D gene uncertain. Trimming removed 2 bases from V and 4 bases from J, with 11 bases in between. The CDR3 extends over 14 amino acids. Germline V gene data show CDR1 as SGHAT and CDR2 as FQNNGV. Drawing the rest from reference TRBV11-2 and TRBJ1-1, the complete variable domain is EAGVAQSPRYKIIEKRQSVAFWCNPISGHATLYWYQQILGQGPKLLIQFQNNGVVDDSQLPKDRFSAERLKGVDSTLKIQPAKLEDSAVYLCASSLRVSGTEAFFGQGTRLTVV.

The chain joins TRBV13 to TRBJ1-5, with no clear D. The CDR3 is 14 residues long. Looked up from germline, CDR1 is PRHDT and CDR2 is FYEKMQ (reference sequence). The V end was cut by 0 bases, the J end by 3 bases, with 6 bases between. CDR3 DNA: TGTGCCAGCAGCTTAGGACTGCTCAATCAGCCCCAGCATTTT. Its protein product is CASSLGLLNQPQHF.

The table lists this clone with a count of one. The V call is TRBV7-3, the J call TRBJ2-7, with TRBD2 matching over 7 bases. Per the germline V gene, CDR1 is SGHTA and CDR2 is FQGTGA. Losses at the gene ends were 5 bases for V and 0 bases for J; bases not matched to a gene: 13. This CDR3 has 17 residues. Here the CDR3 DNA reads TGTGCCAGCAGCCCTGGTTGGCTAGCGGAAACCTCCTACGAGCAGTACTTC. Encoded protein: CASSPGWLAETSYEQYF.

The rearrangement joins TRBV18 to TRBJ2-5; 10 nucleotides align to TRBD2. Germline V gene data show CDR1 as KGHSH and CDR2 as LQKENI. J gave up 5 bases and V 3 bases, and 6 bases lay outside the gene matches. The CDR3 has 15 residues. CDR3 in amino acids: CASSPPSGSWETQYF. For the CDR3, the DNA is TGTGCCAGCTCACCGCCTAGCGGGAGTTGGGAGACCCAGTACTTC.

This chain uses TRBV6-5 with TRBJ1-5; 8 bases agree with TRBD1. The trim removed 4 bases at V and 4 bases at J, leaving 6 bases unmatched. Germline CDR1 and CDR2: MNHEY and SVGAGI. The CDR3 sequence is 15 residues long. As DNA, the CDR3 is TGTGCCAGCAGTTTATCAGGGGGCAATAATCAGCCCCAGCATTTT. Amino acid sequence: CASSLSGGNNQPQHF.

The chain joins TRBV15 to TRBJ2-5, with a weak D call TRBD1 (6 bases). Germline lookup yields CDR1 LNHNV and CDR2 YYDKDF (reference sequence). V was pared by 1 base and J by 5 bases, with 11 bases between. The CDR3 has 14 residues. The CDR3 DNA reads TGTGCCACCAGCAGAGTTTCAGGGGATGAGACCCAGTACTTC. Amino acids: CATSRVSGDETQYF.

V is TRBV29-1 and J is TRBJ2-7; possibly TRBD1 for D (6 bases). Trimming stripped 6 bases from V and 6 bases from J, with 12 bases between. The CDR3 contains 11 residues. The germline V gene has CDR1 SQVTM and CDR2 ANQGSEA. This CDR3 is CSVGYRAEQYF. DNA of the CDR3: TGCAGCGTAGGATACAGGGCCGAGCAGTACTTC.

The rearrangement uses TRBV29-1 and TRBJ2-1; no clear D. CDR1 and CDR2 from the germline V gene are SQVTM and ANQGSEA. The length of the CDR3 is 16 residues. The germline V and J ends were trimmed by 0 bases and 3 bases, with 15 bases remaining between them. This CDR3 is CSVEDFAALGYNEQFF. The CDR3 DNA sequence: TGCAGCGTTGAAGATTTTGCGGCCTTGGGCTACAATGAGCAGTTCTTC.

This sequence joins TRBV30 and TRBJ2-7; 10 positions agree with TRBD2. The CDR3 is made up of 15 amino acids. Germline values: CDR1 GTSNPN, CDR2 SVGIG (reference sequence). Trimming removed 0 bases from V and 0 bases from J; junction bases left unmatched: 2. The CDR3 spells CAWSVLAGPSYEQYF. The CDR3 DNA reads TGTGCCTGGAGTGTACTAGCGGGACCCTCCTACGAGCAGTACTTC.

A few counts support this clone. The chain is built from TRBV2 and TRBJ2-2; 7 bases are a match to TRBD1. CDR1 and CDR2 from the germline V gene are SNHLY and FYNNEI. Germline trimming cut 6 bases from V and 6 bases from J; bases unmatched to any gene: 7. The length of the CDR3 is 14 residues. Written as DNA, the CDR3 is TGTGCCAGCAGCCAGGACAGGTACTCCGGGGAGCTGTTTTTT. Amino acid sequence: CASSQDRYSGELFF.